This TCR beta chain came from a study of cytomegalovirus exposure and HLA in healthy donors. Regarding this clone: The antigen remains unidentified.

PCR primers comprised 60 Vbeta and 13 Jbeta primers. Sequencing used immunoSEQ multiplex PCR; TCRdb keeps in-frame clones, though not all of them. The sample includes approximately 100,000 clones, approximately 73% seen only once; the top ten take under 13%. The CDR3 is 12 amino acids. Germline CDR1 is SQVTM and CDR2 is ANQGSEA. V dropped 7 bases and J dropped 2 bases, with 12 bases sitting between them. Points from the study as a whole: Common viral pathogens seemed, in a later analysis, to connect with several of the most significant clusters. The authors later found most CMV-associated TCR beta chains appeared HLA-restricted. In vitro confirmation showed three CMV-associated chains to be CMV antigen specific. The study assumed roughly uniform donor sequencing depth for presence/absence analyses.

The chain couples TRBV29-1 to TRBJ2-7; D may be TRBD1 (6 bases). Sequencing was done on a sample of PBMCs. The receptor's source is a young woman in good health and CMV-seropositive. CDR3 bases: TGCAGCGCTTCCCGACAGGCCTACGAGCAGTACTTC. Encoded protein: CSASRQAYEQYF.